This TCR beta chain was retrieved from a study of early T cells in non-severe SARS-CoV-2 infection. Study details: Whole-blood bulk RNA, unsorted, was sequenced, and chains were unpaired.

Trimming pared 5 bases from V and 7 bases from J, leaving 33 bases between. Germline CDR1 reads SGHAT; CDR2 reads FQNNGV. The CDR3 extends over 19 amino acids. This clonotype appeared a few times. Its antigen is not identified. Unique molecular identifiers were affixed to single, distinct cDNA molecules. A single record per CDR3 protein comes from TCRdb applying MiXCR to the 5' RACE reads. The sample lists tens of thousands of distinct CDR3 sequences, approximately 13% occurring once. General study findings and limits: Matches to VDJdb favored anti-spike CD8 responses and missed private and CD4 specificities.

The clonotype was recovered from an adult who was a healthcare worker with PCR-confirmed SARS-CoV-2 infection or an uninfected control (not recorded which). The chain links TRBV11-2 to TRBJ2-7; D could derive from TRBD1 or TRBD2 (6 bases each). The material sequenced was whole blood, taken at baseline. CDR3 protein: CASSRAFRGLPTPPYEQYF. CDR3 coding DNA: TGTGCCAGCAGCCGAGCCTTCCGGGGGCTCCCAACCCCACCTTATGAGCAGTACTTC.